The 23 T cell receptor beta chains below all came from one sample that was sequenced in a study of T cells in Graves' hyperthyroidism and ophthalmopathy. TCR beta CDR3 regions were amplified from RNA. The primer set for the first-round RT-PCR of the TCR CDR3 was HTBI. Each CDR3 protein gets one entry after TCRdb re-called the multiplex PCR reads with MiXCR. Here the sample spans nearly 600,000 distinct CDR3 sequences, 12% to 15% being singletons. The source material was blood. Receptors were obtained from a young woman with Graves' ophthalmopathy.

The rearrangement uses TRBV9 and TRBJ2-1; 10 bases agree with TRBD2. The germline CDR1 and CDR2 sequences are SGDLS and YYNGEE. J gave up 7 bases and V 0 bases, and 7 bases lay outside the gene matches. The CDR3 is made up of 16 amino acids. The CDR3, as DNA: TGTGCCAGCAGCGTAGCTCCTAGCGGGAGTGGAAATGAGCAGTTCTTC. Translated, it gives CASSVAPSGSGNEQFF.

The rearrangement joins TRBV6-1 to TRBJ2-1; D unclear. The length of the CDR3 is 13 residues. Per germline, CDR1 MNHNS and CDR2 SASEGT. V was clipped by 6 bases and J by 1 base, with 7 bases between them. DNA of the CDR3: TGTGCCAGCAGGGTGCGGTCCTACAATGAGCAGTTCTTC. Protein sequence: CASRVRSYNEQFF.

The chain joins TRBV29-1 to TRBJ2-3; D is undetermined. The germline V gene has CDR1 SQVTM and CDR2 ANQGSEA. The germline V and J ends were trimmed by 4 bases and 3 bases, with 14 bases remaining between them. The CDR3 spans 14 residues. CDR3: CSVGMARGTDTQYF. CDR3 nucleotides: TGCAGCGTTGGAATGGCTAGAGGAACAGATACGCAGTATTTT.

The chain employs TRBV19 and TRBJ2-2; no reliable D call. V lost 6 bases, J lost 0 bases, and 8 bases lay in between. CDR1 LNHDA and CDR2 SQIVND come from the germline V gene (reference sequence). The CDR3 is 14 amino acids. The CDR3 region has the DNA TGTGCCAGTAGGAAGTCGCCGAACACCGGGGAGCTGTTTTTT. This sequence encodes CASRKSPNTGELFF.

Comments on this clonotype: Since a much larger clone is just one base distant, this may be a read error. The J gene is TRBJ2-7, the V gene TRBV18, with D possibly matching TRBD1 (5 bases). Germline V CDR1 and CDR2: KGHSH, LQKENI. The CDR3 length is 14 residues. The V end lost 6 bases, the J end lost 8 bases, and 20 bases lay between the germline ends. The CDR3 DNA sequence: TGTGCCAGCTCGCCCGGCAGGGTTGCCGGCAAGCAGTACTTC. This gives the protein CASSPGRVAGKQYF.

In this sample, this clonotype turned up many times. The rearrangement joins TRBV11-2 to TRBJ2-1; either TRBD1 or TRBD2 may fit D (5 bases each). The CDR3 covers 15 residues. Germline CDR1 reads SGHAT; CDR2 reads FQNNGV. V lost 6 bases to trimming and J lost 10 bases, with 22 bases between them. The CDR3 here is CASRRPGTKQREQFF. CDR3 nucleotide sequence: TGTGCCAGCAGGAGGCCCGGGACCAAACAACGGGAGCAGTTCTTC.

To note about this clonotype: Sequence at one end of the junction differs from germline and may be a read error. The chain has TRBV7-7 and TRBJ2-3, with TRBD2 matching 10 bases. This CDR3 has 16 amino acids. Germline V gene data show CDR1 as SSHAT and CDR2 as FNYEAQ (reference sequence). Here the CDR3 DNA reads TGTGCTAGCAGCTTGACTAGCGGGCCTACCACAGATACGCAGTATTTT. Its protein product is CASSLTSGPTTDTQYF.

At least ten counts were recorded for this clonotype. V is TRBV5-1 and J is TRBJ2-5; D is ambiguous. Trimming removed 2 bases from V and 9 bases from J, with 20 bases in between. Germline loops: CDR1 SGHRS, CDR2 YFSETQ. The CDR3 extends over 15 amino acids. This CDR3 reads CASSFRTLYNAAQYF. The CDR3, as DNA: TGCGCCAGCAGCTTCCGAACCCTTTACAATGCGGCCCAGTACTTC.

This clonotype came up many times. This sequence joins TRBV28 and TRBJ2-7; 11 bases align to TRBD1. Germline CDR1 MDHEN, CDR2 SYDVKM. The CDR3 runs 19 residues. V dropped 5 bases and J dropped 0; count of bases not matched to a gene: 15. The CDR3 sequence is CASSPRDRGIVGLSYEQYF. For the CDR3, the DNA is TGTGCCAGCAGTCCGAGGGACAGGGGGATAGTCGGGCTCTCCTACGAGCAGTACTTC.

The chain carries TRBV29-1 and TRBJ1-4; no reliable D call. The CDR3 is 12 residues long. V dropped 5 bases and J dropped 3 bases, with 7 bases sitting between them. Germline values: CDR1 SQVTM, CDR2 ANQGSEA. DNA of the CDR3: TGCAGCGTTAGGGATTCTAATGAAAAACTGTTTTTT. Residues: CSVRDSNEKLFF.

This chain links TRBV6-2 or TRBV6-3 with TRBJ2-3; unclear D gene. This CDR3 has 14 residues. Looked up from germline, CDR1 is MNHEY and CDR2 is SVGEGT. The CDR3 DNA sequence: TGTGTCACAGAGACTCTGCGGTACACAGATACGCAGTATTTT. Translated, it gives CVTETLRYTDTQYF.

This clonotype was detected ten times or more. The CDR3 DNA reads as TGTGCCAGCAGTCCAATCCGACAGGGGGCCAGAGAGACCCAGTACTTC. As protein: CASSPIRQGARETQYF. The chain uses TRBV28 and TRBJ2-5; 10 positions match TRBD1. Germline values: CDR1 MDHEN, CDR2 SYDVKM. The CDR3 is 16 residues long. V was clipped by 5 bases and J by 4 bases; unmatched bases: 10.

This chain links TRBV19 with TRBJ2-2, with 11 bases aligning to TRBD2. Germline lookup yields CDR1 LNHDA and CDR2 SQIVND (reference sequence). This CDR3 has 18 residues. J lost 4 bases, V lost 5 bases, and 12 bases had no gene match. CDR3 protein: CASSPLTSGSLSTGELFF. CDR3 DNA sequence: TGTGCCAGTAGTCCTCTCACTAGCGGGAGTTTGAGCACCGGGGAGCTGTTTTTT. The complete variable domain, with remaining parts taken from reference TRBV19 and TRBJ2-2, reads DGGITQSPKYLFRKEGQNVTLSCEQNLNHDAMYWYRQDPGQGLRLIYYSQIVNDFQKGDIAEGYSVSREKKESFPLTVTSAQKNPTAFYLCASSPLTSGSLSTGELFFGEGSRLTVL.

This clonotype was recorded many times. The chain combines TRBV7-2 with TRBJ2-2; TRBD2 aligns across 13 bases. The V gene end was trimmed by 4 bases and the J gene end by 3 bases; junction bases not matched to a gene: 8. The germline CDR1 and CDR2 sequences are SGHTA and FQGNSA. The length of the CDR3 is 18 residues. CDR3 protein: CASSWGLAGSGDTGELFF. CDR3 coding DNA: TGTGCCAGCAGCTGGGGACTAGCGGGAAGTGGTGACACCGGGGAGCTGTTTTTT.

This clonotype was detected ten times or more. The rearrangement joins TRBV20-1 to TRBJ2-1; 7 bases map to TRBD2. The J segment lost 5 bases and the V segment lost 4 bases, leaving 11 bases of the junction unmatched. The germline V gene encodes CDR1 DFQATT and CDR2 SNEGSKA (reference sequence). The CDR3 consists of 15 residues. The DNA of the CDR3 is TGCAGTGCTACGGCAATTAGCGGGTGGAACAATGAGCAGTTCTTC. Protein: CSATAISGWNNEQFF.

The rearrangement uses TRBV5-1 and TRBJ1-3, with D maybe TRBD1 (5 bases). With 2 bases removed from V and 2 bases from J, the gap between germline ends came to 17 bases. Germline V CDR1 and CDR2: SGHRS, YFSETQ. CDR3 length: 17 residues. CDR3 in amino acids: CASSFLGGGKAGNTIYF. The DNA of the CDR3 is TGCGCCAGCAGCTTTTTGGGCGGGGGGAAGGCTGGAAACACCATATATTTT.

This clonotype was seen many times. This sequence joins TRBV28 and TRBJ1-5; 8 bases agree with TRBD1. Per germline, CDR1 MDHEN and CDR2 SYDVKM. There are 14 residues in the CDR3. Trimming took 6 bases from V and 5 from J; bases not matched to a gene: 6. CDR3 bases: TGTGCCAGCAGACTGGACAGGGTACATCAGCCCCAGCATTTT. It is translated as CASRLDRVHQPQHF.

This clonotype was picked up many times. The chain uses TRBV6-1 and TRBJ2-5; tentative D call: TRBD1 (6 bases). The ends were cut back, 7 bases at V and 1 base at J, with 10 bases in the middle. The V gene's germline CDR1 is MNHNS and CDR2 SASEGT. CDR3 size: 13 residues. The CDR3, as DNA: TGTGCCAGCACGGGGACATCCCAAGAGACCCAGTACTTC. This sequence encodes CASTGTSQETQYF.

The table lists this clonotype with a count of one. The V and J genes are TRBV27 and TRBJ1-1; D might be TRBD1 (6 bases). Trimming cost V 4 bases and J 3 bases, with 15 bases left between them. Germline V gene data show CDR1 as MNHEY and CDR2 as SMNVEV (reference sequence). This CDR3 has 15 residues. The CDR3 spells CASSYSPGTYTEAFF. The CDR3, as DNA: TGTGCCAGCAGTTACAGCCCCGGGACATACACTGAAGCTTTCTTT.

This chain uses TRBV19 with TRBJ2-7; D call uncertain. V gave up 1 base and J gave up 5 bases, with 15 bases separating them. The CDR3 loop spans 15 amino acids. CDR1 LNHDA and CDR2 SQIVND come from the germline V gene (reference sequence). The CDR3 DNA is TGTGCCAGTAGTATAGGGGTCCCCGACGTCGACGAGCAGTACTTC. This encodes CASSIGVPDVDEQYF.

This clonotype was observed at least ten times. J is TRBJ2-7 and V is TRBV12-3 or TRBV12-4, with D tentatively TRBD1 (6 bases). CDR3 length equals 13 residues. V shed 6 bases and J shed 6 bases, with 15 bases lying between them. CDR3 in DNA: TGTGCCAGCAGCATGGGGGCGGTTAGCGAGCAGTACTTC. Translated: CASSMGAVSEQYF.

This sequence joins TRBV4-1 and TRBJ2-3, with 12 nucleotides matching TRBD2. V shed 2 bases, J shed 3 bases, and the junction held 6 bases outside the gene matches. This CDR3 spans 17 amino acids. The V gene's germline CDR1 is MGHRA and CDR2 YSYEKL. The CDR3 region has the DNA TGCGCCAGCAGCCAACCGACTAGCGGGAGAGGGACAGATACGCAGTATTTT. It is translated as CASSQPTSGRGTDTQYF.

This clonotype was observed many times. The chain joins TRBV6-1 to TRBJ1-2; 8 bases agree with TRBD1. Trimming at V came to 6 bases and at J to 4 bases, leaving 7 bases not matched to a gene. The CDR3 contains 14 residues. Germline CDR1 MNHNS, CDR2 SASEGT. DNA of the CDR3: TGTGCCAGCAGGGGACAGGATGGGATCTATGGCTACACCTTC. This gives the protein CASRGQDGIYGYTF.